This TCR beta chain was sequenced for a study of T cell changes during pregnancy in multiple sclerosis. Germline CDR1 and CDR2: ENHRY and SYGVKD. V lost 4 bases, J lost 2 bases, and 11 bases lay in between. This CDR3 contains 14 residues. Only in-frame clones appear in the TCRdb table, and some are missing; sequencing was by immunoSEQ multiplex PCR. The data contain 85,000 to 130,000 clones, around 90% of them singletons. This chain links TRBV10-3 with TRBJ1-1; possible D gene TRBD1, 5 bases. This clonotype was obtained from a female donor with multiple sclerosis, enrolled in a pregnancy study. Sequencing used peripheral blood, obtained before pregnancy. Here the CDR3 DNA reads TGTGCCATCAGTGTTGGGGGAGGAAACACTGAAGCTTTCTTT. This translates into CAISVGGGNTEAFF.